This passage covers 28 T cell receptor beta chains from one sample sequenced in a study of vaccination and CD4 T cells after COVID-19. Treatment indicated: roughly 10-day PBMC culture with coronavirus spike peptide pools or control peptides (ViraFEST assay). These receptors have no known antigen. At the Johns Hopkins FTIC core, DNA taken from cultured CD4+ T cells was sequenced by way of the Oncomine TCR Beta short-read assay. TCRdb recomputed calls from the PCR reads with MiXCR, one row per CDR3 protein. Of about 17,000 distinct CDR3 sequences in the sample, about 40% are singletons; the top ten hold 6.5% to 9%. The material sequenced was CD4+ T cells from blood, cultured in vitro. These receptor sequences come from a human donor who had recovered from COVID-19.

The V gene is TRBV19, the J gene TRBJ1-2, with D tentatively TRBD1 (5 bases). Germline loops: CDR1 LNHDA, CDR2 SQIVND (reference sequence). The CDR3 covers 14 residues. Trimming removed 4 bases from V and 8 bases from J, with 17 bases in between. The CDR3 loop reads CASSTPGRDWGYTF. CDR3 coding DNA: TGTGCCAGTAGTACCCCCGGACGGGACTGGGGCTACACCTTC.

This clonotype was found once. CDR3 nucleotides: TGCGCCAGCAGCTTGGAGTTTACAGCGAACTATGGCTACACCTTC. Protein product: CASSLEFTANYGYTF. The rearrangement joins TRBV5-1 to TRBJ1-2; D unclear. Trimming shortened V by 0 bases and J by 2 bases, and 11 bases separated the two germline ends. The CDR3 is 15 amino acids. In germline, CDR1 is SGHRS, CDR2 YFSETQ. Variable domain in full (rest from reference TRBV5-1 and TRBJ1-2): KAGVTQTPRYLIKTRGQQVTLSCSPISGHRSVSWYQQTPGQGLQFLFEYFSETQRNKGNFPGRFSGRQFSNSRSEMNVSTLELGDSALYLCASSLEFTANYGYTFGSGTRLTVV.

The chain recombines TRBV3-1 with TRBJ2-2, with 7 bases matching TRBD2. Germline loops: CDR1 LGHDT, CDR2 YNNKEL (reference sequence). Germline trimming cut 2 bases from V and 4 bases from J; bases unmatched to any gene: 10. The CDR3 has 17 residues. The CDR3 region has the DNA TGTGCCAGCAGCCAAACAAAGATGGGCGGGAGCACCGGGGAGCTGTTTTTT. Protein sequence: CASSQTKMGGSTGELFF.

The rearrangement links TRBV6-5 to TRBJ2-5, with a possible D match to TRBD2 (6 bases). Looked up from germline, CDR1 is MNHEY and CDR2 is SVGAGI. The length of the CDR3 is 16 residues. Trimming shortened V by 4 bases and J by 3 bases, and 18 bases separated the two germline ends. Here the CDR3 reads CASSSPLSGREETQYF. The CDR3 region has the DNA TGTGCCAGCAGTTCCCCCCTTTCCGGGAGAGAAGAGACCCAGTACTTC.

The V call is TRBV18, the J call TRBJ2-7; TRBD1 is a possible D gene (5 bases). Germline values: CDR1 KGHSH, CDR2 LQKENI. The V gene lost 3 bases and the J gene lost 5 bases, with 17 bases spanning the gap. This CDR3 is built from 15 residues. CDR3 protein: CASSPGAGRVNEQYF. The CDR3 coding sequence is TGTGCCAGCTCACCTGGTGCAGGCAGGGTAAACGAGCAGTACTTC.

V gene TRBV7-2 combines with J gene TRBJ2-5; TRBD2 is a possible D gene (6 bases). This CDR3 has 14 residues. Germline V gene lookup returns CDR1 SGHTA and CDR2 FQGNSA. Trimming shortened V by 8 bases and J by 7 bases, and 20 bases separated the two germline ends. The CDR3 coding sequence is TGTGCCAGCGCCGGGGGAGTGGGTACGGGGACCCAGTACTTC. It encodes CASAGGVGTGTQYF.

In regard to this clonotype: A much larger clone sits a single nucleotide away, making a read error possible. CDR3: CSATGRGVGYQPQHF. Here the CDR3 DNA reads TGCAGTGCCACAGGACGAGGGGTCGGCTATCAGCCCCAGCATTTT. This chain links TRBV20-1 with TRBJ1-5, with D possibly TRBD1 on 5 matching bases. Germline lookup yields CDR1 DFQATT and CDR2 SNEGSKA (reference sequence). V was pared by 6 bases and J by 5 bases, with 20 bases between. The CDR3 is made up of 15 amino acids.

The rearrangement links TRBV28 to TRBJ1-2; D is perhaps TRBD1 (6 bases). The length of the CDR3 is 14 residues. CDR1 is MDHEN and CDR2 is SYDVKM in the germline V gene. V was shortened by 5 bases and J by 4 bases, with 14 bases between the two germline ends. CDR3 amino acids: CASSSRGPPYGYTF. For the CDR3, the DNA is TGTGCCAGCAGTAGCAGGGGCCCCCCCTATGGCTACACCTTC.

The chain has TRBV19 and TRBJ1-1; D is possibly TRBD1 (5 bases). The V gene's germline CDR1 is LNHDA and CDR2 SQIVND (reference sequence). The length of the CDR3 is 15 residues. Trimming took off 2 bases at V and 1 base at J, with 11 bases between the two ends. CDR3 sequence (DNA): TGTGCCAGTAGTATACCCCCCGGGGGGAACACTGAAGCTTTCTTT. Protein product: CASSIPPGGNTEAFF. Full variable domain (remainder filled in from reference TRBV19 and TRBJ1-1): DGGITQSPKYLFRKEGQNVTLSCEQNLNHDAMYWYRQDPGQGLRLIYYSQIVNDFQKGDIAEGYSVSREKKESFPLTVTSAQKNPTAFYLCASSIPPGGNTEAFFGQGTRLTVV.

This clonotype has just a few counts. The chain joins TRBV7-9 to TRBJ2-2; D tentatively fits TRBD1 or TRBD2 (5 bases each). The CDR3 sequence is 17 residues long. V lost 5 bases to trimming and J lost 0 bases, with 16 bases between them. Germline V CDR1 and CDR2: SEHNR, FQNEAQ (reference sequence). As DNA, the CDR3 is TGTGCCAGCAGCGCCAATTACTTGGGGGCGAACACCGGGGAGCTGTTTTTT. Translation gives CASSANYLGANTGELFF.

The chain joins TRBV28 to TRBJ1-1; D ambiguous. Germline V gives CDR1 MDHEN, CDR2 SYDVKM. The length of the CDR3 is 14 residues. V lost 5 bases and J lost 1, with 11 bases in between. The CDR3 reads CASSKGFRNTEAFF. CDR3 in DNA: TGTGCCAGCAGTAAGGGATTTAGGAACACTGAAGCTTTCTTT. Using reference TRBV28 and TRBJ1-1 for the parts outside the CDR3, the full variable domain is DVKVTQSSRYLVKRTGEKVFLECVQDMDHENMFWYRQDPGLGLRLIYFSYDVKMKEKGDIPEGYSVSREKKERFSLILESASTNQTSMYLCASSKGFRNTEAFFGQGTRLTVV.

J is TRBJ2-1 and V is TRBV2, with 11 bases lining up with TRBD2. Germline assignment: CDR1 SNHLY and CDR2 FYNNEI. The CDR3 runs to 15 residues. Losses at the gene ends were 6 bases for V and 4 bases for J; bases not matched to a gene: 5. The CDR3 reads CASRGGTSGYNEQFF. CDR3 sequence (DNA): TGTGCCAGCAGGGGAGGGACTAGCGGATACAATGAGCAGTTCTTC.

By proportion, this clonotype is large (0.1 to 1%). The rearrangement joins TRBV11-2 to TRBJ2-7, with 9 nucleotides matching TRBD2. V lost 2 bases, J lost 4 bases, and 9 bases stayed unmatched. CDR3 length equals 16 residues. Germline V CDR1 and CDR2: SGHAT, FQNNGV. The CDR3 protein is CASSLSSGRSKYEQYF. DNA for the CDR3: TGTGCCAGCAGCTTAAGTAGCGGGAGATCTAAGTACGAGCAGTACTTC.

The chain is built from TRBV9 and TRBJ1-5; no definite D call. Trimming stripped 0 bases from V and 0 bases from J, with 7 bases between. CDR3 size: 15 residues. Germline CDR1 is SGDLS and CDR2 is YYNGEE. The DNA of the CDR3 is TGTGCCAGCAGCGTAGAGGCAGTTAGCAATCAGCCCCAGCATTTT. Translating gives CASSVEAVSNQPQHF. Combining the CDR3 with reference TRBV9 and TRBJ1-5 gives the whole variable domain DSGVTQTPKHLITATGQRVTLRCSPRSGDLSVYWYQQSLDQGLQFLIQYYNGEERAKGNILERFSAQQFPDLHSELNLSSLELGDSALYFCASSVEAVSNQPQHFGDGTRLSIL.

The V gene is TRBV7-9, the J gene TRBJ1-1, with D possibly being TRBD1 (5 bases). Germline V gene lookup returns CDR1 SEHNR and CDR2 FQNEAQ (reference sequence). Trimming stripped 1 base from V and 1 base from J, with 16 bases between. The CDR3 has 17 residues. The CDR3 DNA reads TGTGCCAGCAGCTTAGTATCGTCGACAGACCGGAACACTGAAGCTTTCTTT. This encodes CASSLVSSTDRNTEAFF.

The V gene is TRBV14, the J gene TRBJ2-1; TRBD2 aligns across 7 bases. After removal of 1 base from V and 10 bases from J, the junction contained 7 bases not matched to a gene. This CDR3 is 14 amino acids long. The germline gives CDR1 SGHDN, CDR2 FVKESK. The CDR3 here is CASSQVSGGTEQFF. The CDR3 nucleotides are TGTGCCAGCAGCCAAGTTTCGGGGGGTACGGAGCAGTTCTTC.

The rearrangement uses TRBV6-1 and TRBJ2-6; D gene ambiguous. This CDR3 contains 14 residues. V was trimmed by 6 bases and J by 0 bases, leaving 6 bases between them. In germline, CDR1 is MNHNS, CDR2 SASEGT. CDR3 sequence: CASREISGANVLTF. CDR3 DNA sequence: TGTGCCAGCAGAGAAATCTCTGGGGCCAACGTCCTGACTTTC.

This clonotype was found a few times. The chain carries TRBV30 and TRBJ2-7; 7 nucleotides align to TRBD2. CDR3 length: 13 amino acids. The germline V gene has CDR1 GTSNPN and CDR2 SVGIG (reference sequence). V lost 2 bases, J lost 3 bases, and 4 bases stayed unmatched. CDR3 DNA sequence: TGTGCCTGGAGTCCGGGGGGTGGCTACGAGCAGTACTTC. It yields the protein CAWSPGGGYEQYF.

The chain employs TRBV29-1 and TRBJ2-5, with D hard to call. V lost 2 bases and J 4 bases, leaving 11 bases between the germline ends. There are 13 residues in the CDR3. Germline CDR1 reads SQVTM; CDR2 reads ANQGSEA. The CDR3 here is CSVEPVFAETQYF. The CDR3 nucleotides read TGCAGCGTTGAACCAGTTTTCGCAGAGACCCAGTACTTC.

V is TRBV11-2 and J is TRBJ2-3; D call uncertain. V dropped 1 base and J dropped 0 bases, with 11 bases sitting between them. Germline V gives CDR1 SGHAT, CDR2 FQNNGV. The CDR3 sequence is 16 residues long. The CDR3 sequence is CASSLGIHSSTDTQYF. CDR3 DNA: TGTGCCAGCAGCTTAGGGATTCACTCTAGCACAGATACGCAGTATTTT.

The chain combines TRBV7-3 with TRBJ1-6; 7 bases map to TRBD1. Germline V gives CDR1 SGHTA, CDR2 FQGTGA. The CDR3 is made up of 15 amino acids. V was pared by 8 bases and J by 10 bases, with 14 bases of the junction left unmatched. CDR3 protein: CASATNTGDGSPLHF. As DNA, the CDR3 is TGTGCCAGCGCGACAAACACAGGGGATGGGTCACCCCTCCACTTT.

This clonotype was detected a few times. This CDR3 reads CASSEAYRGGSYEQYF. CDR3 nucleotides: TGTGCCAGCAGTGAAGCCTATAGGGGAGGCTCCTACGAGCAGTACTTC. V usage is TRBV6-1 and J usage is TRBJ2-7, with D possibly TRBD2 on 6 matching bases. With 0 bases removed from V and 0 bases from J, the gap between germline ends came to 12 bases. The CDR3 runs to 16 residues. Germline CDR1 and CDR2: MNHNS and SASEGT.

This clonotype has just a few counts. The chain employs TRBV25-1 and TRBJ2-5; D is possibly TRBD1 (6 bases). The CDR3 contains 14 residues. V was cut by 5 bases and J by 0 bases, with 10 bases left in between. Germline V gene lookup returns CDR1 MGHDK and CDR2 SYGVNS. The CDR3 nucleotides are TGTGCCAGCAGTTTACACAGGGACCAAGAGACCCAGTACTTC. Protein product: CASSLHRDQETQYF.

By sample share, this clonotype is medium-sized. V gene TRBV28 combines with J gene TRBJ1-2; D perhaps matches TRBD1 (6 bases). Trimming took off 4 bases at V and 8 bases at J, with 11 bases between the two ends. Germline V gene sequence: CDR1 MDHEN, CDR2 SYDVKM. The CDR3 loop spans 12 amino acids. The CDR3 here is CASSYQGYGYTF. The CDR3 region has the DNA TGTGCCAGCAGTTACCAGGGGTACGGCTACACCTTC.

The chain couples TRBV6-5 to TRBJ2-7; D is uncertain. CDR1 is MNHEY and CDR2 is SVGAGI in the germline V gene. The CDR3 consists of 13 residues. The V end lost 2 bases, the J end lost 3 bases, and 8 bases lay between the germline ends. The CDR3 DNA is TGTGCCAGCAGTTACCTGGACGGCTACGAGCAGTACTTC. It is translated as CASSYLDGYEQYF.

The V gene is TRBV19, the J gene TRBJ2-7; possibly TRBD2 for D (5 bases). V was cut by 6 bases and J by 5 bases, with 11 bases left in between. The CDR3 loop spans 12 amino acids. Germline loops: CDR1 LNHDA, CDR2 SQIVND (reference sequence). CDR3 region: CASRDAGDEQYF. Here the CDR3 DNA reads TGTGCCAGTAGGGACGCCGGGGACGAGCAGTACTTC.

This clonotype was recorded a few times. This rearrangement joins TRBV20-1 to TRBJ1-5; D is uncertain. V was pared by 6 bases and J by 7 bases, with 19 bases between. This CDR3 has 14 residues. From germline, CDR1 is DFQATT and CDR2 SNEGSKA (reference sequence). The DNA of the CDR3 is TGCAGTGCCGAGCCGGACGTTTACGACCAGCCCCAGCATTTT. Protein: CSAEPDVYDQPQHF.

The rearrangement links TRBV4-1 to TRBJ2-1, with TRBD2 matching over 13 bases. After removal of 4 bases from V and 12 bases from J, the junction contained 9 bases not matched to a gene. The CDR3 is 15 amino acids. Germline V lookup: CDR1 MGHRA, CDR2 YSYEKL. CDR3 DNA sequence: TGCGCCAGCAGCCCGACTAGCGGGAGGACGGTAGGGCAGTTCTTC. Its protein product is CASSPTSGRTVGQFF.